Described below is a single TCR beta chain sequence and its context. The target antigen is unknown. This sample is part of a study of STAT3 mutations in large granular lymphocyte leukemia. Profiled with immunoSEQ multiplex PCR; TCRdb holds only in-frame clones, not every one. The sample consists of some 15,000 clones, roughly 80% of them appearing once. Regarding the study as a whole: Every T-cell large granular lymphocyte leukemia patient had at least one immunodominant TCR beta clonotype.

CDR1 SGHTA and CDR2 FQGTGA come from the germline V gene. The CDR3 extends over 14 amino acids. V was trimmed by 5 bases and J by 6 bases, leaving 17 bases between them. The specimen was peripheral blood mononuclear cells. The TCR was taken from a man aged 55 to 70 with T-cell large granular lymphocyte leukemia. Some clones in this sample may be carry-over from other donors' samples. This sequence joins TRBV7-3 and TRBJ2-7; D tentatively reads TRBD1 or TRBD2 (5 bases each). The CDR3: CASSEGSPGGEQYF. In DNA form, the CDR3 reads TGTGCCAGCAGCGAAGGGTCTCCTGGGGGCGAGCAGTACTTC.